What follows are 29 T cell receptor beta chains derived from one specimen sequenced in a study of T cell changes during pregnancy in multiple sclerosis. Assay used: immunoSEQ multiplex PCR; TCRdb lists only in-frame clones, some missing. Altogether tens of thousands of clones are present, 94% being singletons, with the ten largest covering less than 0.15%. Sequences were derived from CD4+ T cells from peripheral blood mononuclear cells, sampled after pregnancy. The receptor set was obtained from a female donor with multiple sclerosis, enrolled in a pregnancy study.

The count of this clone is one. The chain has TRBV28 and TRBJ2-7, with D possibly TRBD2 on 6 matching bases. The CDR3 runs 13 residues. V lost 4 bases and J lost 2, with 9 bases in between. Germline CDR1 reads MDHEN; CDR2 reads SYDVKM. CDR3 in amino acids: CASSSGTPYEQYF. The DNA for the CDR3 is TGTGCCAGCAGTTCAGGGACTCCCTACGAGCAGTACTTC.

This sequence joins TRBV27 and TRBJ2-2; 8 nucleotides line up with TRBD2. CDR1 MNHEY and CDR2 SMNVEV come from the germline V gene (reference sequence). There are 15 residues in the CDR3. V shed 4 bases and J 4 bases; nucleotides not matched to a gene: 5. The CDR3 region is CASSSAGVGTGELFF. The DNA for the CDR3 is TGTGCCAGCAGTTCAGCGGGAGTTGGCACCGGGGAGCTGTTTTTT.

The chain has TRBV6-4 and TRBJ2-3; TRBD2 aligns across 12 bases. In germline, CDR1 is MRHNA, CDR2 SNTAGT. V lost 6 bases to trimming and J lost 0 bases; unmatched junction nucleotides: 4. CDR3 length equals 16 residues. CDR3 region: CASSALAGGSTDTQYF. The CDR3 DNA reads TGTGCCAGCAGCGCCCTAGCGGGAGGGAGCACAGATACGCAGTATTTT.

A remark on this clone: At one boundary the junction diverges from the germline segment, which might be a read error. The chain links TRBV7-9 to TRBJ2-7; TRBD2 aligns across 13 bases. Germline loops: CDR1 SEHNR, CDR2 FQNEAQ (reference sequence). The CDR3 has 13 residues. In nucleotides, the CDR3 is TGTGCCAGCAGCCAAACTAGCGGGAGGGTGCTAAACTTC. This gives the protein CASSQTSGRVLNF.

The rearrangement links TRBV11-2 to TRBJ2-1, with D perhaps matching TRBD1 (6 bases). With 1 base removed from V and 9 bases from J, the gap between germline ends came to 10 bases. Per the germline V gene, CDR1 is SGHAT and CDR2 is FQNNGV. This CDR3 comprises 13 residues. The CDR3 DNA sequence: TGTGCCAGCAGCTTAGGTACAGGGCCTGAGCAGTTCTTC. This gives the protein CASSLGTGPEQFF. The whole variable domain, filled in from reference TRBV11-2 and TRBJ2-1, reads EAGVAQSPRYKIIEKRQSVAFWCNPISGHATLYWYQQILGQGPKLLIQFQNNGVVDDSQLPKDRFSAERLKGVDSTLKIQPAKLEDSAVYLCASSLGTGPEQFFGPGTRLTVL.

The CDR3 DNA reads as TGTGCCAGCAGACCCCTAGCGGGAGTTGGCGAGCAGTACTTC. It codes for CASRPLAGVGEQYF. The chain carries TRBV6-6 and TRBJ2-7, with 10 bases aligning to TRBD2. CDR1 is MNHNY and CDR2 is SVGAGI in the germline V gene (reference sequence). The V gene end was trimmed by 6 bases and the J gene end by 6 bases; junction bases not matched to a gene: 8. The CDR3 has 14 amino acids.

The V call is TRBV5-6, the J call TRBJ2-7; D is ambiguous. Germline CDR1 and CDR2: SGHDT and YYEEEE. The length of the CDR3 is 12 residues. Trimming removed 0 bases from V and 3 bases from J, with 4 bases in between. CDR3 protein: CASSLDNYEQYF. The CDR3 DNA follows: TGTGCCAGCAGCTTGGACAACTACGAGCAGTACTTC.

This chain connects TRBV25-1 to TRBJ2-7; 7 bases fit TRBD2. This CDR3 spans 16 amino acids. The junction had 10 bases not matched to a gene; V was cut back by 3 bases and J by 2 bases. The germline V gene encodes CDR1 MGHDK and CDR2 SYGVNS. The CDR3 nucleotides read TGTGCCAGCAGTGACCCTGGGGCTAGCGGTACCTACGAGCAGTACTTC. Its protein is CASSDPGASGTYEQYF.

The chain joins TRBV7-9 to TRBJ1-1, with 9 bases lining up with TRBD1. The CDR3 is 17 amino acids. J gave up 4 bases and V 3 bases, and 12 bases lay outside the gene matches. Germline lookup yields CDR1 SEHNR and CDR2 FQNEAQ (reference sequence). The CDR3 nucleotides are TGTGCCAGCAGCTTGTTCGGGACAGGGATTGGGGGCACTGAAGCTTTCTTT. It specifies CASSLFGTGIGGTEAFF. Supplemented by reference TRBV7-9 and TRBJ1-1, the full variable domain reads DTGVSQNPRHKITKRGQNVTFRCDPISEHNRLYWYRQTLGQGPEFLTYFQNEAQLEKSRLLSDRFSAERPKGSFSTLEIQRTEQGDSAMYLCASSLFGTGIGGTEAFFGQGTRLTVV.

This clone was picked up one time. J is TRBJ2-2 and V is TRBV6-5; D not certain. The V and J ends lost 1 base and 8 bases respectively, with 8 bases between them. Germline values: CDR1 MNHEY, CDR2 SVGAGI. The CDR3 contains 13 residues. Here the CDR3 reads CASSYFAEGELFF. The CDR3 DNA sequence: TGTGCCAGCAGTTACTTCGCCGAGGGGGAGCTGTTTTTT.

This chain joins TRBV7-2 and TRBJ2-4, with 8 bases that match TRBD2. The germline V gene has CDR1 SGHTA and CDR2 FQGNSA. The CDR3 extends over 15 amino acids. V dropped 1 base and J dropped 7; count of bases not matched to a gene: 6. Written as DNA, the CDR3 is TGTGCCAGCAGCTTAGTGGCGGGAGGCCCCAACATTCAGTACTTC. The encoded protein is CASSLVAGGPNIQYF.

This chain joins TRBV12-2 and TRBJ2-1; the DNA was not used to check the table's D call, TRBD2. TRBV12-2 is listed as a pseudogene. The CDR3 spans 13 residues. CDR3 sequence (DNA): TGTGCAAGTCCCCGATTGCGGGAGGATGAGCAGTTCTTC. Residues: CASPRLREDEQFF.

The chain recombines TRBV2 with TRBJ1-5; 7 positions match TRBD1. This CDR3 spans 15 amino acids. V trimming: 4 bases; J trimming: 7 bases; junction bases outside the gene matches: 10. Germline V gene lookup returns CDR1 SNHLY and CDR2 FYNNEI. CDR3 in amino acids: CASSGRQGPRQPQHF. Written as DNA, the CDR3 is TGTGCCAGCAGTGGCCGACAGGGACCTAGGCAGCCCCAGCATTTT.

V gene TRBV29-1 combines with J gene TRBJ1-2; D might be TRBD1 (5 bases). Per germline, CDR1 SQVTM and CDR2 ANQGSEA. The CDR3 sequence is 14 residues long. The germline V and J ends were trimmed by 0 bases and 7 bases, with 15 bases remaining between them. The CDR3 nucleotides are TGCAGCGTTGAAGATCGTGGGACTAGGGGTGGCTACACCTTC. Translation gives CSVEDRGTRGGYTF.

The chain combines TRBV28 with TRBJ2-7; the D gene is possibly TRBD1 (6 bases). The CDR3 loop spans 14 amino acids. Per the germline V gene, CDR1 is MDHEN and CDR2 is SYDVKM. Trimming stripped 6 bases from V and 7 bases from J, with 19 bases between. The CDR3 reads CASSPGAIAREQYF. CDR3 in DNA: TGTGCCAGCAGCCCAGGGGCCATCGCGCGGGAGCAGTACTTC.

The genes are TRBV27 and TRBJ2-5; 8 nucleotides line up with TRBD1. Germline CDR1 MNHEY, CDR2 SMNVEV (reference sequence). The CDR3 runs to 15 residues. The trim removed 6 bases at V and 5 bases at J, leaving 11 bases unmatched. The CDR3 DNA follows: TGTGCCAGCAGACTTATGCAGGGGGCACAGGAGACCCAGTACTTC. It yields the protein CASRLMQGAQETQYF.

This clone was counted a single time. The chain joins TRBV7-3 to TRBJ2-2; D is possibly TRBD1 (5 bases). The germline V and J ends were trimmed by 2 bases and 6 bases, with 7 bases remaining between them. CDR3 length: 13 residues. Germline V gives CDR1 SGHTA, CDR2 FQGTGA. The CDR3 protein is CASSLGAPGELFF. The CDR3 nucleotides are TGTGCCAGCAGCTTAGGGGCTCCCGGGGAGCTGTTTTTT.

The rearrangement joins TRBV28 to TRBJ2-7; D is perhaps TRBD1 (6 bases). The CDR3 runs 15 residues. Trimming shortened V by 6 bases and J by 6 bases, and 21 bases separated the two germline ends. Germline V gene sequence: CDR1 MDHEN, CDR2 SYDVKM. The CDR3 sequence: CASSLQTGVQSEQYF. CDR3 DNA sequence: TGTGCCAGCAGCCTTCAGACAGGAGTCCAGAGCGAGCAGTACTTC.

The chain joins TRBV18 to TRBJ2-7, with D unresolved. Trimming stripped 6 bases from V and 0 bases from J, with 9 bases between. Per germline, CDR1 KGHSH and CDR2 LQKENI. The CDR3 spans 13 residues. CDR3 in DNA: TGTGCCAGCTCCGCCGCGGACTCCTACGAGCAGTACTTC. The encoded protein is CASSAADSYEQYF.

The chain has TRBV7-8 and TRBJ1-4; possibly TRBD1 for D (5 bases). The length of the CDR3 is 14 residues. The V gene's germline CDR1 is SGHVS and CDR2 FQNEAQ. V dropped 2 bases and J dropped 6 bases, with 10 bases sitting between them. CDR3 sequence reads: CASSLQGMDEKLFF. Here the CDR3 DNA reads TGTGCCAGCAGCTTACAGGGTATGGATGAAAAACTGTTTTTT. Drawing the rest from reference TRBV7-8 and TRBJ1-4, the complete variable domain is GAGVSQSPRYKVAKRGQDVALRCDPISGHVSLFWYQQALGQGPEFLTYFQNEAQLDKSGLPSDRFFAERPEGSVSTLKIQRTQQEDSAVYLCASSLQGMDEKLFFGSGTQLSVL.

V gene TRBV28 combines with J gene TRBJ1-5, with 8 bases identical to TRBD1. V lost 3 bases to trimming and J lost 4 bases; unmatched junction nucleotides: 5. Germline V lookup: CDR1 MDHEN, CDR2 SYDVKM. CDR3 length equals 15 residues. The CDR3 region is CASSFLQGGNQPQHF. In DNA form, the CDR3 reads TGTGCCAGCAGTTTTCTACAGGGGGGGAATCAGCCCCAGCATTTT.

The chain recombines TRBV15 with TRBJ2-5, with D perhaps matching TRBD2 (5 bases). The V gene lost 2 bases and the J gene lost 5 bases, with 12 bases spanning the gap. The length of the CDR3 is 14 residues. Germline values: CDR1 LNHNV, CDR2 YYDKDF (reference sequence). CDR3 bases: TGTGCCACCAGCAGAACTAGGAGCAGGGAGACCCAGTACTTC. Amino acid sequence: CATSRTRSRETQYF.

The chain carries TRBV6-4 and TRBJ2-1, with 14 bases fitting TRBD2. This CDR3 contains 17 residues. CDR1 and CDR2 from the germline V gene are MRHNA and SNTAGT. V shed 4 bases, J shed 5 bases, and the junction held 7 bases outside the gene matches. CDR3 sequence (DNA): TGTGCCAGCAGTGCCGGGACTAGCGGGGGCGGGAACAATGAGCAGTTCTTC. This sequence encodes CASSAGTSGGGNNEQFF.

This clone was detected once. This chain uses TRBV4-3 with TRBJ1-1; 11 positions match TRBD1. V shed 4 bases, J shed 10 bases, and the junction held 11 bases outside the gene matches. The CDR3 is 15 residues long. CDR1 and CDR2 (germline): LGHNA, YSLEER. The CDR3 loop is CASSPQIGTGGLAFF. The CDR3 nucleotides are TGCGCCAGCAGCCCTCAGATCGGGACAGGGGGTCTAGCTTTCTTT.

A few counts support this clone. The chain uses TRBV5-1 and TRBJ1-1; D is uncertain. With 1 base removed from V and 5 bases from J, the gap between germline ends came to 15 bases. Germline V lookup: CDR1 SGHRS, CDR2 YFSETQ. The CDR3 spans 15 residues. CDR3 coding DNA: TGCGCCAGCAGCTTGACCTTACGGCAGGTGACTGAAGCTTTCTTT. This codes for CASSLTLRQVTEAFF.

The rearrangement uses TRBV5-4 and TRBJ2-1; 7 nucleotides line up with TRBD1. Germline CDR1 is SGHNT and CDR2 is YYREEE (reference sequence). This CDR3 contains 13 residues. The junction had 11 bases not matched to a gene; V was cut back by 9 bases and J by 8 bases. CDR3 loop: CATQRGQFHEQFF. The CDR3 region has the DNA TGTGCCACTCAAAGGGGACAGTTTCATGAGCAGTTCTTC.

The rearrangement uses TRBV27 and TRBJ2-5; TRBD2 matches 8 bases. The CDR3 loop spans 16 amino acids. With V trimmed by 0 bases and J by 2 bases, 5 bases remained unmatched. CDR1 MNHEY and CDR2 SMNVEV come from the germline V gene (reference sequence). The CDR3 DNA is TGTGCCAGCAGTTTATCTCAGCGGGAGCCTCAAGAGACCCAGTACTTC. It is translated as CASSLSQREPQETQYF.

CDR3 amino acids: CASGRTSGLDNNEQFF. DNA for the CDR3: TGTGCCAGCGGTCGGACTAGCGGGCTTGATAACAATGAGCAGTTCTTC. This chain joins TRBV7-8 and TRBJ2-1, with 11 positions matching TRBD2. Germline V gives CDR1 SGHVS, CDR2 FQNEAQ. Trimming took 8 bases from V and 5 from J; bases not matched to a gene: 11. The CDR3 extends over 16 amino acids.

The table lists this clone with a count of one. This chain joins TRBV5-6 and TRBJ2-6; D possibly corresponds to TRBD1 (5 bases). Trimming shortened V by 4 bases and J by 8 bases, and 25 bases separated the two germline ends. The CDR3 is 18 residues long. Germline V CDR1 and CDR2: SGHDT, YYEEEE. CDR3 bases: TGTGCCAGCAGCCGAGACAGCTCGGAATTCTGGGGTCCCAACGTCCTGACTTTC. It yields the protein CASSRDSSEFWGPNVLTF.